Included here is one T cell receptor beta chain sequence, with context. Its antigen remains unknown. The data belong to a study of cytomegalovirus exposure and HLA in healthy donors. Study summary: Clustering assigned roughly 81% of the approximately 400 genotyped donors to the Caucasian-associated ancestry cluster. Notes on the study in general: Later analysis identified several of the most significant clusters that appeared linked to common viral pathogens. Certain sequence variants were highly shared and formed a cluster, and this cluster was likely a sequencing artifact. Researchers reported in a later analysis that a missense DCLRE1C variant was tied to TCR beta V- and J-gene trimming.

With 60 Vbeta and 13 Jbeta primers, the PCR was carried out. Sequenced by immunoSEQ multiplex PCR; TCRdb stores in-frame clones only, minus some. The data contain around 100,000 clones, approximately 85% of them singletons. The CDR3 runs 13 residues. CDR1 is MRHNA, CDR2 SNTAGT, per germline. V shed 5 bases and J shed 5 bases, with 10 bases lying between them. The source of this sequence is a woman aged 18-30 years in good health and CMV-seropositive. This chain joins TRBV6-4 and TRBJ1-5, with no clear D. The sample was PBMCs. CDR3 residues: CASSSEGDQPQHF. DNA for the CDR3: TGTGCCAGCAGTTCGGAGGGTGATCAGCCCCAGCATTTT.